This T cell receptor (beta chain) is from a study of blood T cell repertoires in COVID-19. Using immunoSEQ multiplex PCR, the repertoire was profiled, and TCRdb retains in-frame clones only, with some absent. The table has 45,000 to 55,000 clones, around 86% seen once. The clonotype comes from a man aged 45-65 years with active COVID-19. Material: peripheral blood.

The CDR3 DNA is TGTGCCAGCAGTTTCGGGGTCGAGGAGACCCAGTACTTC. This encodes CASSFGVEETQYF. The chain employs TRBV28 and TRBJ2-5, with D possibly TRBD2 on 5 matching bases. The germline V gene has CDR1 MDHEN and CDR2 SYDVKM. This CDR3 spans 13 amino acids. With 3 bases removed from V and 5 bases from J, the gap between germline ends came to 10 bases. The whole variable domain, remainder taken from reference TRBV28 and TRBJ2-5, is DVKVTQSSRYLVKRTGEKVFLECVQDMDHENMFWYRQDPGLGLRLIYFSYDVKMKEKGDIPEGYSVSREKKERFSLILESASTNQTSMYLCASSFGVEETQYFGPGTRLLVL.